The clone carrying this T cell receptor (beta chain) has just one count. Trimming pared 2 bases from V and 4 bases from J, leaving 12 bases between. CDR1 is KGHSY, CDR2 FQNENV, per germline. The CDR3 is 15 residues long. The data are from a study of CD8 T cells in Susac syndrome. TEMRA cells were FACS-enriched and CD8+ and CD4+ T cells negatively isolated. With random hexamers, roughly 0.45 to 1 ug RNA was reverse transcribed. TCRdb itself ran the immunoSEQ multiplex PCR reads through MiXCR, one entry per CDR3 protein. Found here are fewer than 350,000 distinct CDR3 sequences, 90% to 95% of them singletons; the top ten hold over 0.065%.

Sequenced input: CD4+ T cells from PBMCs. This sequence originates from a human donor with multiple sclerosis. This chain uses TRBV16 with TRBJ2-1; no reliable D call. CDR3 sequence: CASSQGRTDYNEQFF. The CDR3 DNA reads as TGTGCCAGCAGCCAAGGTAGGACCGATTACAATGAGCAGTTCTTC.